What follows is one T cell receptor beta chain and its context. The antigen is not known. The germline V gene has CDR1 SNHLY and CDR2 FYNNEI. The ends were cut back, 2 bases at V and 7 bases at J, with 17 bases in the middle. The CDR3 spans 15 residues. The source of the sample is a study of naive and memory T cell subsets. Study outcomes and limitations: Possibly reflecting memory cells re-expressing CD45RA, a few larger clonotypes occurred in naive repertoires, especially CD8.

The beta constant-region primer was an equimolar mix of two oligonucleotides covering TRBC1 and TRBC2. Nested alpha and beta constant-region primers with the SP2 primer drove four PCR rounds on ligated cDNA. TCRdb reanalysed the UMI-ligation and nested PCR reads using MiXCR and keeps one entry per CDR3 protein. The sample holds around 140,000 distinct CDR3 sequences, 20% to 25% seen once. The specimen was naive CD4+ T cells from blood. The genes are TRBV2 and TRBJ1-2; possibly TRBD1 for D (6 bases). This clonotype was sampled from a human donor in good health. The CDR3 nucleotides are TGTGCCAGCAGTGAACCGGGGGGGGCTTCGCGTGGCTACACCTTC. This codes for CASSEPGGASRGYTF. The full variable domain, with the rest looked up from reference TRBV2 and TRBJ1-2, is EPEVTQTPSHQVTQMGQEVILRCVPISNHLYFYWYRQILGQKVEFLVSFYNNEISEKSEIFDDQFSVERPDGSNFTLKIRSTKLEDSAMYFCASSEPGGASRGYTFGSGTRLTVV.